The clone carrying this T cell receptor beta chain occurred once. Its specificity is unknown. The CDR3 is 14 residues long. The germline V and J ends were trimmed by 3 bases and 2 bases, with 11 bases remaining between them. Germline V gene lookup returns CDR1 LGHNA and CDR2 YSLEER. This record belongs to a study of cytomegalovirus exposure and HLA in healthy donors. Despite likely unrecorded immune exposures, the donors were nominally healthy at the time of sampling. Study-level results: Reported results showed that the classifier diagnosed cytomegalovirus status with high specificity and sensitivity.

The PCR made use of 60 Vbeta and 13 Jbeta primers. Repertoires were generated with immunoSEQ multiplex PCR, while TCRdb's copy carries only in-frame clones and drops some. This sample yields 100,000 or so clones, of which less than 80% are seen a single time; under 2.5% belongs to the top ten. This rearrangement joins TRBV4-3 to TRBJ2-7, with D hard to call. The TCR sequence derives from a man younger than 45 in good health and CMV-seronegative. Sequenced sample: PBMCs. The CDR3 DNA reads as TGCGCCAGCAGCCAGGGCAGAAAGACCTACGAGCAGTACTTC. The encoded protein is CASSQGRKTYEQYF.